The clone carrying this TCR beta chain was observed a few times. The antigen remains unidentified. Each TCR cDNA molecule carried a unique molecular identifier. TCRdb re-derived calls from the 5' RACE reads in MiXCR, one entry per CDR3 protein. The top ten hold 24% of the sample, which has approximately 110,000 distinct CDR3 sequences, 11% seen once. The CDR3 runs 15 residues. CDR1 is SEHNR, CDR2 FQNEAQ, per germline (reference sequence). The ends were cut back, 1 base at V and 0 bases at J, with 7 bases in the middle. The record originates from a study of spatial heterogeneity in lung cancer. Whole-study context: Sequence detection consistently recorded a greater number of beta-chain than alpha-chain sequences. Notes on the study in general: There were more appearances of ubiquitous expanded tumor TCRs in blood at resection than at follow-up.

Sample time point: blood at routine non-recurrence follow-up after resection. This sample comprised PBMCs, obtained at follow-up. V is TRBV7-9 and J is TRBJ2-1, with no clear D. The clonotype originates from a female donor with early-stage non-small cell lung cancer. Here the CDR3 reads CASSLDGYSYNEQFF. The CDR3 region has the DNA TGTGCCAGCAGCTTAGACGGTTACTCCTACAATGAGCAGTTCTTC.